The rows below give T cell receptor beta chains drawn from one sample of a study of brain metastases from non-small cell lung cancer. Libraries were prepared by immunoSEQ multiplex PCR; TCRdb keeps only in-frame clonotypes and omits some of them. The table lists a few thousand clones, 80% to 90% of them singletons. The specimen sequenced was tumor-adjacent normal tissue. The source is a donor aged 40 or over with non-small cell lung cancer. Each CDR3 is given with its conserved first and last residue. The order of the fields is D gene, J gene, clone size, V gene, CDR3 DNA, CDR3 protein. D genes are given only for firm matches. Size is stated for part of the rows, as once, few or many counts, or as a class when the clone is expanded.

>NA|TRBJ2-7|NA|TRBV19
TGTGCCAGTAGTTTCCCCCTTCAGGGACACCTGTTACCCTACGAGCAGTACTTC
CASSFPLQGHLLPYEQYF
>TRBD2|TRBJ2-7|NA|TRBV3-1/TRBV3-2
TGTGCCAGCAGTCTAGCGGGGGGGCTCGAGCAGTACTTC
CASSLAGGLEQYF
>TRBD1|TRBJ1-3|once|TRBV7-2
TGTGCCAGCAGCTTAGCGACAGGGATTGACACCATATATTTT
CASSLATGIDTIYF
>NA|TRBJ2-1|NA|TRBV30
TGTGCCTGGAGTGTGGGCGGCGGGGCATCGGAGCAGTTCTTC
CAWSVGGGASEQFF
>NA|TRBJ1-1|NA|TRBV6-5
TGTGCCAGCAGCCTCCGAACCGGGAGAGCTTTCTTT
CASSLRTGRAFF
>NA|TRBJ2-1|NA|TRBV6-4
TGTGCCAGCAGTGACAGGGCGGAAAATGAGCAGTTCTTC
CASSDRAENEQFF
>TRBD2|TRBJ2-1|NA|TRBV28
TGTGCCAGCAGTCGCCTTAGCGGGGGTAGGTACAATGAGCAGTTCTTC
CASSRLSGGRYNEQFF
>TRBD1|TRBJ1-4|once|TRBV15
TGTGTTACCAGCCAGGCCTCTGGGACAGCACCCAGAGAAAAACTGTTTTTT
CVTSQASGTAPREKLFF
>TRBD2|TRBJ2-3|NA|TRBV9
TGTGCCAGCAGCGTAGAAATAGCGGGGGGCACAGATACGCAGTATTTT
CASSVEIAGGTDTQYF
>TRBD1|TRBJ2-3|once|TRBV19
TGTGCCACCCGGGACAGGGGAACAGATACGCAGTATTTT
CATRDRGTDTQYF
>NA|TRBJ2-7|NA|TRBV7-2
TGTACCAGCACCCTCGGTGGGACCGGCTACGAGCAGTACTTC
CTSTLGGTGYEQYF
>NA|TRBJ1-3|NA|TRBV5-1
TGCGCCAGCAGCTTGGACACCTCTGGAAACACCATATATTTT
CASSLDTSGNTIYF
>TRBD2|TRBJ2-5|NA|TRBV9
TGTGCCAGCAGCCCCAAGGATGGGGGGACTAGCGGCCAAGAGACCCAGTACTTC
CASSPKDGGTSGQETQYF
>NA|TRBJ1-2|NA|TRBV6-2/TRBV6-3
TGTGCCAGCAGTTACAGTCGGGGAGCGTATGGCTACACCTTC
CASSYSRGAYGYTF
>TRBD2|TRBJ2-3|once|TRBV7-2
TGTGCCAGCAGCTTAGAGAGCGGGGGGGCCGTCCATACGCAGTATTTT
CASSLESGGAVHTQYF
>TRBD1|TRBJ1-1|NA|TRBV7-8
TGTGCCAGCAGCGTAGACAGGGGTGGGAAGAACACTGAAGCTTTCTTT
CASSVDRGGKNTEAFF
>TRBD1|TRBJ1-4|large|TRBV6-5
TGTGCCAGCAGTCCACAGGGGCGGGTTGAAAAACTGTTTTTT
CASSPQGRVEKLFF
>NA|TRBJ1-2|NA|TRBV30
TGTGCCTGGAGTGTCTCGGCTAACTATGGCTACACCTTC
CAWSVSANYGYTF
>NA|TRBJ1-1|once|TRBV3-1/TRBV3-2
TGTGCCAGCAGCCTTCGCTACACTGAAGCTTTCTTT
CASSLRYTEAFF
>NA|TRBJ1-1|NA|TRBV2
TGTGCCAGCAGTGTGGCCCCGAACACTGAAGCTTTCTTT
CASSVAPNTEAFF
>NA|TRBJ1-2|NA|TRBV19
TGTGCCAGTAGTATGCGTTCGACTGATGGCTACACCTTC
CASSMRSTDGYTF
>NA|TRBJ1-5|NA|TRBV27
TGTGCCAGCAGACCCGGGACGGCTAGCAATCAGCCCCAGCATTTT
CASRPGTASNQPQHF
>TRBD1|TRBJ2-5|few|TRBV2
TGTGCCAGCAGGGACAGGCAAGAGACCCAGTACTTC
CASRDRQETQYF
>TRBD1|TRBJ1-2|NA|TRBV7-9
TGTGCCAGCAGCTTTACAGGGGGAGCAAACTATGGCTACACCTTC
CASSFTGGANYGYTF
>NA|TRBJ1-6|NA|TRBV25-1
TGTGCCAGCAGTGGGGACAATCAGGGGTTCGGTCATTCACCCCTCCACTTT
CASSGDNQGFGHSPLHF
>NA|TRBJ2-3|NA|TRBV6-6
TGTGCCAGCAGTTACCTTGGGTCGTCCACAGATACGCAGTATTTT
CASSYLGSSTDTQYF
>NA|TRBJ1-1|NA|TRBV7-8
TGTGCCAGCAGCTTATCAGCTGGTTTTTTGGGGACTGAAGCTTTCTTT
CASSLSAGFLGTEAFF
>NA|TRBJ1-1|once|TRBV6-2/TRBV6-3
TGTGCCAGCAGCCAGGACATCAACACTGAAGCTTTCTTT
CASSQDINTEAFF
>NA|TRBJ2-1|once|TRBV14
TGTGCCAGCAGCTCCAGGGGATGGGTAGCCTACAATGAGCAGTTCTTC
CASSSRGWVAYNEQFF
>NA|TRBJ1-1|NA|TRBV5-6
TGTGCCAGCAGCTTGAGAGGGAATGAAGCTTTCTTT
CASSLRGNEAFF
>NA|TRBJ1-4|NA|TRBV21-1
TGTGCCAGCAGGCGACACGTAGCTACAGTGCATAATGAAAAACTGTTTTTT
CASRRHVATVHNEKLFF
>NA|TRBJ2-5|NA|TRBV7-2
TGTGCCAGCAGCTTAGTAGTAAAAGAGACTCAGTACTTC
CASSLVVKETQYF
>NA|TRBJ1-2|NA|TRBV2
TGTGCCAGCTCTCAGGATACCTATGGCTACACCTTC
CASSQDTYGYTF
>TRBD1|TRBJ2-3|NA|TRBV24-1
TGTGCCACCAGTGATCCTCACGGACAGGGAACTCCAGATACGCAGTATTTT
CATSDPHGQGTPDTQYF
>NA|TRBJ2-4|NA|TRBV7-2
TGTGCCAGCAGCTTAGAAGGCAGGTACAGAGCCAAAAACATTCAGTACTTC
CASSLEGRYRAKNIQYF
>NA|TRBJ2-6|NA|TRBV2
TGTGCCACCACACCAAGGGGGGCCTCTGGGGCCAACGTCCTGACTTTC
CATTPRGASGANVLTF
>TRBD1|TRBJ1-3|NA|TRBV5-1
TGCGCCAGCAGCTACATAGGGGGGACAGGGACTGGAAACACCATATATTTT
CASSYIGGTGTGNTIYF
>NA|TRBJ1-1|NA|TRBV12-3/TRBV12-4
TGTGCCAGCAGCCCGACAGTGAACACTGAAGCTTTCTTT
CASSPTVNTEAFF
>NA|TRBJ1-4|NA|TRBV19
TGTGCCAGTAATCAGGGCAGGGTTGAGGAAAAACTGTTTTTT
CASNQGRVEEKLFF
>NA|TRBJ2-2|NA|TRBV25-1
TGTGCCAGCAGTGATCCGGGGGGCGTAGGGGAGCTGTTTTTT
CASSDPGGVGELFF
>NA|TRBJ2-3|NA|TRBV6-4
TGTGCCAGCAGTAACGCAGGGGGGACAGATACGCAGTATTTT
CASSNAGGTDTQYF
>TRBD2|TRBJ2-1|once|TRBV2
TGTGCCAGCACCCTAAGTGGGGGAGGGGAGCAGTTCTTC
CASTLSGGGEQFF
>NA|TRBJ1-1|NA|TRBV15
TGTGCCACCAGCAGGGGGGAGGGGTTTGAAGCTTTCTTT
CATSRGEGFEAFF
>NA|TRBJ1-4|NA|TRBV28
TGTGCCAGCAGTTTATATATGTCCCCCAGGGGTGGAAGTGAAAAACTGTTTTTT
CASSLYMSPRGGSEKLFF
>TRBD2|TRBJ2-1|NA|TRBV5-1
TGCGCCAGCAGCTTGAACCCTAGCGGGGAATACAATGAGCAGTTCTTC
CASSLNPSGEYNEQFF
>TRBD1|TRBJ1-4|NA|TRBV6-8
TGTGCCAGCAGTCCACAGGGGCGGGTTGAAAAACTGTTTTTT
CASSPQGRVEKLFF
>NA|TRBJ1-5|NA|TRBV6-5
TGTGCCAGCAGGATCCGGACCTATAGCAATCAGTCCCAGCATTTT
CASRIRTYSNQSQHF